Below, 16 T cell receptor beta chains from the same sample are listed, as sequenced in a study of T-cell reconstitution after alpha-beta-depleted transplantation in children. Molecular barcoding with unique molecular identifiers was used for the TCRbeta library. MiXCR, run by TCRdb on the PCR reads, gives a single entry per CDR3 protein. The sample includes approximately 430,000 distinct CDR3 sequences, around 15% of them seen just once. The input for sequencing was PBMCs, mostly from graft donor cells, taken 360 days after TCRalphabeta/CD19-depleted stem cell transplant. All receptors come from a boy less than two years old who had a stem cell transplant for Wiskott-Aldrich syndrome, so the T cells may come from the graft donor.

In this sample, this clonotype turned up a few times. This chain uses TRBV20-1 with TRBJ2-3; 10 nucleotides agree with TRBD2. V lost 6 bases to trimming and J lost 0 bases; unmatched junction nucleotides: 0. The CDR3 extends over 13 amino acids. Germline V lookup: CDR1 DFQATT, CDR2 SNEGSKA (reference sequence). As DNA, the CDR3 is TGCAGTGCGACTAGCGGGAGCACAGATACGCAGTATTTT. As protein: CSATSGSTDTQYF.

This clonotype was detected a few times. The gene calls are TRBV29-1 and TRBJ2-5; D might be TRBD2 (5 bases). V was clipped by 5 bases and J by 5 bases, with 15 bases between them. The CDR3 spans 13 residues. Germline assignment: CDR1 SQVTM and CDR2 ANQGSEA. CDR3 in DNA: TGCAGCGTTCGACTAAAGCCTGGGGAGACCCAGTACTTC. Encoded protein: CSVRLKPGETQYF.

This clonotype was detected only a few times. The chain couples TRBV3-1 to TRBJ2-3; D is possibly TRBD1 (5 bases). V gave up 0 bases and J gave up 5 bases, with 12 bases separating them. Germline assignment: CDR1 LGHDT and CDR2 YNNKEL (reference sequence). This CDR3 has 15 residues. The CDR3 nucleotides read TGTGCCAGCAGCCAAGATGAAGGGGCGGAAGATACGCAGTATTTT. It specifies CASSQDEGAEDTQYF.

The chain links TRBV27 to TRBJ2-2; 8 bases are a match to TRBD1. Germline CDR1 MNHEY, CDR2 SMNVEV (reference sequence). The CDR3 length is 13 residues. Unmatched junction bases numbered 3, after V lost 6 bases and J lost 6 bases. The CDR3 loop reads CASRQQGAGELFF. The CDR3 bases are TGTGCCAGCAGACAACAGGGGGCCGGGGAGCTGTTTTTT.

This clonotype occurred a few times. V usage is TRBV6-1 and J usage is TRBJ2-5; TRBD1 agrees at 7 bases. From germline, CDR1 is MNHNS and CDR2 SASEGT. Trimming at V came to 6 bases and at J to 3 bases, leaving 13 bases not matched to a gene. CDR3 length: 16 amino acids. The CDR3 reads CASSVHPGQPEETQYF. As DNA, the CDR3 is TGTGCCAGCAGCGTTCATCCGGGACAGCCCGAAGAGACCCAGTACTTC.

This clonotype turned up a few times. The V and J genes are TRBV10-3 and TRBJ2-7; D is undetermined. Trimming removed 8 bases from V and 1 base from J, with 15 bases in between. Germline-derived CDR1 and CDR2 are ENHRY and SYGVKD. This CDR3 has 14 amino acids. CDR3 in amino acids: CAISRLVSSYEQYF. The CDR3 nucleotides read TGTGCCATCTCCAGACTGGTGTCTTCCTACGAGCAGTACTTC.

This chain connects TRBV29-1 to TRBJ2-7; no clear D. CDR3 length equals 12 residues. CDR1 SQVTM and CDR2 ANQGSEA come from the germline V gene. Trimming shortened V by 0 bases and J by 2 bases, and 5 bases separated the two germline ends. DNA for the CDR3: TGCAGCGTTGAAGATCGTCCCTACGAGCAGTACTTC. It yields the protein CSVEDRPYEQYF.

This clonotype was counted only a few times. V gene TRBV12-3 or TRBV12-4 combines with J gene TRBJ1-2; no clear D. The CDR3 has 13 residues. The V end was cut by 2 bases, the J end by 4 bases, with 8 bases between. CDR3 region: CASSLRLIYGYTF. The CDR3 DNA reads TGTGCCAGCAGTTTAAGGCTAATCTATGGCTACACCTTC.

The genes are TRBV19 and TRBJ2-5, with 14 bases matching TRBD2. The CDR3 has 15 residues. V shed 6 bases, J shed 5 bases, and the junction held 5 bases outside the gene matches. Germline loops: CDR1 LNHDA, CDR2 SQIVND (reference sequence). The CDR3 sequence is CASSGTSGRWETQYF. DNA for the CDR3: TGTGCCAGTAGCGGGACTAGCGGGAGATGGGAGACCCAGTACTTC.

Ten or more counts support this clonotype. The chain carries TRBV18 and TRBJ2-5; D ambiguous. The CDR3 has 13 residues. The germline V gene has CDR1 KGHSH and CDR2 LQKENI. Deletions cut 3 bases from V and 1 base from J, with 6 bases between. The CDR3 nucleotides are TGTGCCAGCTCACCCCGACTCCAAGAGACCCAGTACTTC. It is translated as CASSPRLQETQYF.

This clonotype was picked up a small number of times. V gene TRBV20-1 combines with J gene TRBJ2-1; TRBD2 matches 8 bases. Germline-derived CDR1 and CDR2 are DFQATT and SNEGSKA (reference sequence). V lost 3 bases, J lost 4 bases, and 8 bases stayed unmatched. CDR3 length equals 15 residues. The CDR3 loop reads CSASTRTSSYNEQFF. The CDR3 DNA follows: TGCAGTGCTAGTACGAGGACTAGCTCTTACAATGAGCAGTTCTTC.

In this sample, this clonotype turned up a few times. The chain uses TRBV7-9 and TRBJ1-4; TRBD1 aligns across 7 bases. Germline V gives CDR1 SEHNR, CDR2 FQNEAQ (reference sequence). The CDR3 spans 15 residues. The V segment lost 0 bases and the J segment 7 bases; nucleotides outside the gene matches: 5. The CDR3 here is CASSLARTGGEKLFF. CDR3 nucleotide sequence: TGTGCCAGCAGCTTAGCGCGGACAGGAGGTGAAAAACTGTTTTTT. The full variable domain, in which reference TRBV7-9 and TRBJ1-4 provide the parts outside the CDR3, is DTGVSQNPRHKITKRGQNVTFRCDPISEHNRLYWYRQTLGQGPEFLTYFQNEAQLEKSRLLSDRFSAERPKGSFSTLEIQRTEQGDSAMYLCASSLARTGGEKLFFGSGTQLSVL.

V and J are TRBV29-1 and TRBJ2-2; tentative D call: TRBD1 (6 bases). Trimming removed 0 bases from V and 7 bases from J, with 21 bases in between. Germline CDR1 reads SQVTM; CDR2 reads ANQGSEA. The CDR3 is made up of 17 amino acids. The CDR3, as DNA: TGCAGCGTTGAAGATCGAAACTCAGGGGCGCATATCGGGGAGCTGTTTTTT. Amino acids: CSVEDRNSGAHIGELFF.

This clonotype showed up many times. CDR3 region: CASSHGTSDTGELFF. In DNA, the CDR3 is TGTGCCAGCAGTCACGGGACTAGCGACACCGGGGAGCTGTTTTTT. The V gene is TRBV27, the J gene TRBJ2-2; 10 bases map to TRBD2. In germline, CDR1 is MNHEY, CDR2 SMNVEV (reference sequence). The CDR3 contains 15 residues. V was clipped by 5 bases and J by 3 bases; unmatched bases: 3.

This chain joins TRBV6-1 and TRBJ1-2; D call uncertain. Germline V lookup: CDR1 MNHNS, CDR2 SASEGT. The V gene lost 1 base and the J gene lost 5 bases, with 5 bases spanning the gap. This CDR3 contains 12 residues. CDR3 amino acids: CASSEGDYGYTF. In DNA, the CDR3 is TGTGCCAGCAGTGAAGGGGATTATGGCTACACCTTC.

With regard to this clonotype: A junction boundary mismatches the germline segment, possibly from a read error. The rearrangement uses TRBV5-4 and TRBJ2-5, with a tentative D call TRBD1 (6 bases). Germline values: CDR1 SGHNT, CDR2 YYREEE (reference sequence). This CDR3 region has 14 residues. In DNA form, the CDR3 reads TGTGCCATCAGCCCTGGGACATCCCAAGAGACCCAGTACTTC. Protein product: CAISPGTSQETQYF.